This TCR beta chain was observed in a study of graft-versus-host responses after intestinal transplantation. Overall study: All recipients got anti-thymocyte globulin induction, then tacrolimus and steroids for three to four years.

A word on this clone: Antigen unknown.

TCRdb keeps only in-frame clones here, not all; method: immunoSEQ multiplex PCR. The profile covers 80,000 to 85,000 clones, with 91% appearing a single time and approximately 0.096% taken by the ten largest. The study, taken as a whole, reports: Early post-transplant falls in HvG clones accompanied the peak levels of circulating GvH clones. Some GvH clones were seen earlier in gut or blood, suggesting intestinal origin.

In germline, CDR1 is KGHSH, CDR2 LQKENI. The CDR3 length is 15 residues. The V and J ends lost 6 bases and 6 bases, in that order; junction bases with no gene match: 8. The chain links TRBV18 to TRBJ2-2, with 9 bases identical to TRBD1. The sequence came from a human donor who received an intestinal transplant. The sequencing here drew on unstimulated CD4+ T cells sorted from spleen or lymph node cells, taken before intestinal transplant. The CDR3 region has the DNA TGTGCCAGCTCGAGGCCAACAGGGGGCCCCGGGGAGCTGTTTTTT. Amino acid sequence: CASSRPTGGPGELFF. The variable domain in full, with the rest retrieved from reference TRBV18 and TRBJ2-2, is NAGVMQNPRHLVRRRGQEARLRCSPMKGHSHVYWYRQLPEEGLKFMVYLQKENIIDESGMPKERFSAEFPKEGPSILRIQQVVRGDSAAYFCASSRPTGGPGELFFGEGSRLTVL.